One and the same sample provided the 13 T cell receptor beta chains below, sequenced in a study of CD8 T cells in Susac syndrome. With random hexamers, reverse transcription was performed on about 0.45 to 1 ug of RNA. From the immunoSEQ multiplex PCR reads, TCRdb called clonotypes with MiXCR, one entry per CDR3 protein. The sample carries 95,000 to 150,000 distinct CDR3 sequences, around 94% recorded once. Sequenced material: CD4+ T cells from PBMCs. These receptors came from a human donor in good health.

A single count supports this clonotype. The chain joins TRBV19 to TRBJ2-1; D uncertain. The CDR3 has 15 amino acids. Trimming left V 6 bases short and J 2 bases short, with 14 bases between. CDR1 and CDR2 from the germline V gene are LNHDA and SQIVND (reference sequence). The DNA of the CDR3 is TGTGCCAGTAGCAAGTATGGACCCACCTACAATGAGCAGTTCTTC. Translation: CASSKYGPTYNEQFF.

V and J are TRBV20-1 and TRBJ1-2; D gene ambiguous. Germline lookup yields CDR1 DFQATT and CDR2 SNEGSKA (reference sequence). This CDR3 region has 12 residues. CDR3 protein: CSAPAGFYGYTF. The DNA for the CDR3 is TGCAGCGCTCCGGCCGGATTCTATGGCTACACCTTC.

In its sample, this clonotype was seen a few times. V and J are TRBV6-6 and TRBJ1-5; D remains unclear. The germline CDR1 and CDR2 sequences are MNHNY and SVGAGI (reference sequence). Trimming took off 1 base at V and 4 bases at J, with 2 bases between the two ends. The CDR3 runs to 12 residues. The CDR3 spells CASSYLNQPQHF. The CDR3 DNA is TGTGCCAGCAGTTACTTAAATCAGCCCCAGCATTTT.

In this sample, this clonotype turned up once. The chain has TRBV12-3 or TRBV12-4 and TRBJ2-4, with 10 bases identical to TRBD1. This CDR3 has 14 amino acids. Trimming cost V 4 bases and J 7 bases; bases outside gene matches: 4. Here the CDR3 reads CASSYGQGVNIQYF. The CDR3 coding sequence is TGTGCCAGCAGTTATGGACAGGGGGTTAACATTCAGTACTTC.

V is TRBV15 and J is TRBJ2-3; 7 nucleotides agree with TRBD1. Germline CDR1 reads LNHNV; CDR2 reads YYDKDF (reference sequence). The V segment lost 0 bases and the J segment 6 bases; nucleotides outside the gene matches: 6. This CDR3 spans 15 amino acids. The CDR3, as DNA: TGTGCCACCAGCAGAGATGACAGGGACGGGGATACGCAGTATTTT. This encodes CATSRDDRDGDTQYF.

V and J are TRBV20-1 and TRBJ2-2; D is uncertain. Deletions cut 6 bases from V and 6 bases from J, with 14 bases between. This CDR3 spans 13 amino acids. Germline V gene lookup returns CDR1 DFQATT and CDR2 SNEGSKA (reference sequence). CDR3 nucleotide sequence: TGCAGTGCAGCCCCACCGGCGGCCGGGGAGCTGTTTTTT. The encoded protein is CSAAPPAAGELFF.

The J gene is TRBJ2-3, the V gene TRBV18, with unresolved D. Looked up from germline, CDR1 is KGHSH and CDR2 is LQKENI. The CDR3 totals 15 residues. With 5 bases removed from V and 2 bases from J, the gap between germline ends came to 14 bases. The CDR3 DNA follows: TGTGCCAGCTCAACATCGGTGGCGGACACAGATACGCAGTATTTT. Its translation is CASSTSVADTDTQYF.

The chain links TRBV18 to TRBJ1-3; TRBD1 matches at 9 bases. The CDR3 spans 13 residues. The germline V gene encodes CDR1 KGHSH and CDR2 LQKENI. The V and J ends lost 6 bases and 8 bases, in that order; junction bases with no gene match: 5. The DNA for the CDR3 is TGTGCCAGCTCCCGGGACAGGGACGACACCATATATTTT. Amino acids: CASSRDRDDTIYF.

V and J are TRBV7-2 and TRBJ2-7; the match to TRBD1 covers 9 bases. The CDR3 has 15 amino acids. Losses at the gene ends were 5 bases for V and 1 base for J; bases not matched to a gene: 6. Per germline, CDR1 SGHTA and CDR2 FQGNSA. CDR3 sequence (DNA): TGTGCCAGCAGCCCCGCCGGGACAGGGTCCTACGAGCAGTACTTC. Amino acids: CASSPAGTGSYEQYF. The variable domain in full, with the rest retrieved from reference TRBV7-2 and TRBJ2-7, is GAGVSQSPSNKVTEKGKDVELRCDPISGHTALYWYRQSLGQGLEFLIYFQGNSAPDKSGLPSDRFSAERTGGSVSTLTIQRTQQEDSAVYLCASSPAGTGSYEQYFGPGTRLTVT.

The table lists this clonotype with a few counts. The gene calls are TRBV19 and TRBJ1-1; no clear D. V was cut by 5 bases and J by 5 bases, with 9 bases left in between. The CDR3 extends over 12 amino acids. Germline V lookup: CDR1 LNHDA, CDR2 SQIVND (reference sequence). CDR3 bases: TGTGCCAGTAGTCCGGGGAGAACTGAAGCTTTCTTT. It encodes CASSPGRTEAFF.

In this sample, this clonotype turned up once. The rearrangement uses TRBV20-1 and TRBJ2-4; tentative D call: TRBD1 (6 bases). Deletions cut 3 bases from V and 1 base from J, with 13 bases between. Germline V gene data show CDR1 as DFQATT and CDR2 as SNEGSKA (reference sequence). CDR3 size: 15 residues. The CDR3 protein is CSAREQGTAKNIQYF. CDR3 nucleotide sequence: TGCAGTGCTAGGGAACAGGGTACGGCCAAAAACATTCAGTACTTC.

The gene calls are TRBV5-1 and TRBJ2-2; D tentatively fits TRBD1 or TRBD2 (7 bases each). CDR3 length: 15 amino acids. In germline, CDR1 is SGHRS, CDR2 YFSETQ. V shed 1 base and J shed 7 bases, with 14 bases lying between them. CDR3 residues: CASSLTQGGVGELFF. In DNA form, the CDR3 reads TGCGCCAGCAGCTTGACTCAGGGGGGGGTCGGGGAGCTGTTTTTT.

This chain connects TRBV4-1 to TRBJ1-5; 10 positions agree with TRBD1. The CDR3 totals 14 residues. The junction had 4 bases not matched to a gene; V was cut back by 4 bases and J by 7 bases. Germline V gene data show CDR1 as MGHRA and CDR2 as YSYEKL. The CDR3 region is CASSRTGGVQPQHF. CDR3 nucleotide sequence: TGCGCCAGCAGCCGGACAGGGGGTGTCCAGCCCCAGCATTTT.